This TCR beta chain is from a study of cytomegalovirus exposure and HLA in healthy donors. J lost 2 bases, V lost 2 bases, and 2 bases had no gene match. Germline CDR1 is KGHSH and CDR2 is LQKENI. The CDR3 covers 15 residues. In the PCR, 60 Vbeta and 13 Jbeta primers were used. Produced via immunoSEQ multiplex PCR; TCRdb's table is partial and in-frame only. The table has about 220,000 clones, approximately 82% seen once. This sequence was found in a man younger than 35 in good health and CMV-seronegative. Sequencing was carried out using PBMCs. The chain employs TRBV18 and TRBJ2-1, with 8 bases identical to TRBD2. The CDR3 region is CASSPTRGAYNEQFF. For the CDR3, the DNA is TGTGCCAGCTCACCAACGCGGGGGGCCTACAATGAGCAGTTCTTC.